Listed below are T cell receptor beta chains from one sample, sequenced in a study of identical twins. TCRdb processed the 5' RACE reads anew with MiXCR; each CDR3 protein has one entry. The data show around 450,000 distinct CDR3 sequences, approximately 15% seen once. The same data also contributed to another study, on yellow fever vaccine responses in identical twins.

Sequencing used CD4+ T cells sorted from blood. The source of these receptors is a woman under 30 in good health. CDR3s include the opening cysteine and the closing phenylalanine or tryptophan. The D gene is left open where the match is weak. Only some rows state a clone size, as once, few, many or a class for expanded clones.

TRBV4-2	many	TRBJ1-6	.	CASSQDPGRDNSPLHF	TGTGCCAGCAGCCAAGACCCGGGACGGGATAATTCACCCCTCCACTTT
TRBV10-3	many	TRBJ2-5	.	CAISTGQTGQETQYF	TGTGCCATCAGTACCGGACAGACGGGTCAAGAGACCCAGTACTTC
TRBV27	once	TRBJ2-3	.	CASFGLAGSDTQYF	TGTGCCAGCTTTGGGCTAGCAGGTAGCGATACGCAGTATTTT
TRBV4-1	few	TRBJ2-2	.	CASSEGRASPGELFF	TGCGCCAGCAGCGAGGGCAGGGCCAGTCCCGGGGAGCTGTTTTTT
TRBV3-1	.	TRBJ2-6	TRBD1	CASSLGTGRSGANVLTF	TGTGCCAGCAGTCTCGGGACAGGTCGCTCTGGGGCCAACGTCCTGACTTTC
TRBV28	.	TRBJ2-4	.	CASRSLAEAKNIQYF	TGTGCCAGCAGATCGTTAGCGGAGGCCAAAAACATTCAGTACTTC
TRBV7-2	.	TRBJ2-2	.	CASSGTGRLTGELFF	TGTGCCAGCAGCGGAACAGGGAGACTGACCGGGGAGCTGTTTTTT
TRBV12-3/TRBV12-4	many	TRBJ2-1	.	CASSWGRGRNEQFF	TGTGCCAGCAGTTGGGGGCGGGGGCGGAATGAGCAGTTCTTC
TRBV5-1	few	TRBJ2-6	TRBD1	CASSWTGSGANVLTF	TGCGCCAGCAGCTGGACAGGGTCTGGGGCCAACGTCCTGACTTTC
TRBV18	.	TRBJ2-1	.	CASSPRRVSYNEQFF	TGTGCCAGCTCACCCAGGAGGGTTTCCTACAATGAGCAGTTCTTC
TRBV6-2/TRBV6-3	few	TRBJ2-7	.	CASSSGGPFYF	TGTGCCAGCAGTTCCGGTGGGCCCTTCTACTTC
TRBV3-1	many	TRBJ2-7	TRBD2	CASSQVPGGAYEQYF	TGTGCCAGCAGCCAAGTCCCGGGGGGAGCCTACGAGCAGTACTTC
TRBV7-7	few	TRBJ2-5	.	CASSLDEVRGLFGTQYF	TGTGCTAGCAGCTTAGACGAGGTCAGGGGCTTGTTTGGGACCCAGTACTTC
TRBV12-3/TRBV12-4	many	TRBJ1-1	TRBD1	CASSPNGDRGATEAFF	TGTGCCAGCAGTCCAAACGGGGACAGGGGGGCGACTGAAGCTTTCTTT
TRBV20-1	few	TRBJ2-3	.	CSASRPLLGTDTQYF	TGCAGTGCTAGCAGGCCGTTACTGGGCACAGATACGCAGTATTTT
TRBV7-8	many	TRBJ2-3	.	CASSLNLADTQYF	TGTGCCAGCAGCTTAAATCTAGCGGATACGCAGTATTTT
TRBV5-1	many	TRBJ2-1	.	CASSLGDSVEQFF	TGCGCCAGCAGCTTGGGCGACAGTGTGGAGCAGTTCTTC
TRBV20-1	many	TRBJ2-5	.	CSAVGVVGETQYF	TGCAGTGCTGTTGGGGTGGTGGGAGAGACCCAGTACTTC
TRBV11-2	few	TRBJ2-1	TRBD2	CASSLGGYKAGAPSYNEQFF	TGTGCCAGCAGCTTAGGGGGTTATAAAGCGGGAGCCCCCTCCTACAATGAGCAGTTCTTC
TRBV6-1	.	TRBJ2-3	.	CASTKRQGGSTDTQYF	TGTGCCAGCACTAAACGACAGGGAGGCAGCACAGATACGCAGTATTTT
TRBV2	few	TRBJ2-2	TRBD1	CATSGTVDTGELFF	TGTGCCACCTCCGGGACAGTGGACACCGGGGAGCTGTTTTTT
TRBV6-2/TRBV6-3	few	TRBJ2-1	TRBD1	CASARTGAYNEQFF	TGTGCCAGCGCGAGGACAGGGGCCTACAATGAGCAGTTCTTC
TRBV12-3/TRBV12-4	medium-sized	TRBJ2-5	.	CASSLQETQYF	TGTGCCAGCAGCTTACAAGAGACCCAGTACTTC
TRBV20-1	few	TRBJ1-4	TRBD1	CSAKTGGSEKLFF	TGCAGTGCTAAAACAGGGGGAAGTGAAAAACTGTTTTTT
TRBV3-1	.	TRBJ2-7	.	CASSQSPGPTYEQYF	TGTGCCAGCAGCCAGTCTCCGGGACCAACCTACGAGCAGTACTTC
TRBV7-9	many	TRBJ1-2	.	CASTSTGYGAYGYTF	TGTGCCAGCACCTCCACAGGGTACGGAGCCTATGGCTACACCTTC
TRBV7-2	few	TRBJ2-3	TRBD2	CASSSWWTSGGTDTQYF	TGTGCCAGCAGTTCGTGGTGGACTAGCGGGGGCACAGATACGCAGTATTTT
TRBV10-3	few	TRBJ2-7	TRBD2	CAIRTTSGGYEQYF	TGTGCCATCAGGACAACTAGCGGGGGTTACGAGCAGTACTTC
TRBV6-2/TRBV6-3	.	TRBJ2-1	TRBD2	CASSYSAGAPRAANNEQFF	TGTGCCAGCAGTTACTCGGCGGGAGCCCCGAGGGCCGCCAACAATGAGCAGTTCTTC